These 30 T cell receptor beta chains were sequenced from one sample in a study of identical twins. TCRdb recomputed calls from the 5' RACE reads with MiXCR, one row per CDR3 protein. The top ten clones hold less than 2.5% of a sample with 250,000 to 350,000 distinct CDR3 sequences, 8% to 9% of them seen once. These data also formed part of another study, on yellow fever vaccine responses in identical twins.

The specimen was memory (CD45RO+) T cells sorted from blood. All receptors derive from a woman aged 18 to 35 in good health.

This clonotype was counted many times. The chain uses TRBV29-1 and TRBJ1-3; no firm D call. In germline, CDR1 is SQVTM, CDR2 ANQGSEA. The CDR3 is 13 amino acids. Trimming left V 4 bases short and J 0 bases short, with 7 bases between. CDR3 loop: CSVVAGSGNTIYF. The DNA for the CDR3 is TGCAGCGTTGTGGCAGGCTCTGGAAACACCATATATTTT.

This clonotype showed up just a few times. The chain employs TRBV9 and TRBJ1-1, with D unresolved. CDR1 and CDR2 (germline): SGDLS, YYNGEE. With 6 bases removed from V and 0 bases from J, the gap between germline ends came to 15 bases. The CDR3 is 15 residues long. The CDR3 DNA reads as TGTGCCAGCACGAGGGCAGCGTACATGAACACTGAAGCTTTCTTT. Translated: CASTRAAYMNTEAFF.

This clonotype was seen a few times. CDR3 residues: CASKLKSSGANVLTF. DNA of the CDR3: TGTGCCAGCAAACTTAAGAGCTCTGGGGCCAACGTCCTGACTTTC. The rearrangement joins TRBV28 to TRBJ2-6; D ambiguous. This CDR3 region has 15 residues. The germline V gene has CDR1 MDHEN and CDR2 SYDVKM. Between the trimmed V and J ends, which lost 7 bases and 0 bases, there was a span of 10 bases. The whole variable domain, remainder taken from reference TRBV28 and TRBJ2-6, is DVKVTQSSRYLVKRTGEKVFLECVQDMDHENMFWYRQDPGLGLRLIYFSYDVKMKEKGDIPEGYSVSREKKERFSLILESASTNQTSMYLCASKLKSSGANVLTFGAGSRLTVL.

The rearrangement links TRBV20-1 to TRBJ1-6; no definite D call. Trimming left V 3 bases short and J 10 bases short, with 16 bases between. This CDR3 is 14 amino acids long. The germline CDR1 and CDR2 sequences are DFQATT and SNEGSKA (reference sequence). The CDR3: CSARLGKSGSPLHF. The CDR3 DNA follows: TGCAGTGCTAGGTTGGGCAAATCGGGATCACCCCTCCACTTT.

This clonotype was picked up a small number of times. This chain uses TRBV29-1 with TRBJ2-3, with no clear D. V was clipped by 0 bases and J by 2 bases, with 15 bases between them. The germline CDR1 and CDR2 sequences are SQVTM and ANQGSEA. There are 16 residues in the CDR3. The CDR3 nucleotides read TGCAGCGTTGAAGATCGGATACTCTCCGTCACAGATACGCAGTATTTT. Translating gives CSVEDRILSVTDTQYF.

Many counts were recorded for this clonotype. CDR3 amino acids: CASSRNFGRAGGPGANVLTF. In DNA, the CDR3 is TGTGCCAGCAGTCGAAATTTCGGCCGCGCGGGAGGCCCTGGGGCCAACGTCCTGACTTTC. The chain has TRBV12-3 or TRBV12-4 and TRBJ2-6; 8 bases line up with TRBD2. V lost 5 bases, J lost 2 bases, and 17 bases stayed unmatched. The CDR3 extends over 20 amino acids.

The CDR3 spells CASSATSGEGGDTQYF. The CDR3 nucleotides are TGTGCCAGCAGTGCGACTAGCGGGGAAGGGGGTGATACGCAGTATTTT. The chain has TRBV6-4 and TRBJ2-3; 11 positions match TRBD2. CDR3 length: 16 amino acids. Germline V gene sequence: CDR1 MRHNA, CDR2 SNTAGT. V lost 4 bases, J lost 6 bases, and 9 bases stayed unmatched.

The rearrangement links TRBV24-1 to TRBJ2-3; D ambiguous. V was trimmed by 3 bases and J by 4 bases, leaving 4 bases between them. The CDR3 consists of 12 residues. The germline CDR1 and CDR2 sequences are KGHDR and SFDVKD. CDR3 residues: CATSDLPDTQYF. The CDR3 region has the DNA TGTGCCACCAGTGATCTTCCAGATACGCAGTATTTT.

For the CDR3, the DNA is TGCAGTGCTATAGGGACTAGCGGGTTCTACGAGCAGTTCTTC. This encodes CSAIGTSGFYEQFF. The rearrangement uses TRBV20-1 and TRBJ2-1, with TRBD2 matching 12 bases. The CDR3 contains 14 residues. CDR1 and CDR2 (germline): DFQATT, SNEGSKA (reference sequence). Trimming at V came to 4 bases and at J to 10 bases, leaving 8 bases not matched to a gene.

The chain combines TRBV25-1 with TRBJ2-1; 10 nucleotides align to TRBD2. The germline V gene encodes CDR1 MGHDK and CDR2 SYGVNS. This CDR3 comprises 18 residues. The V gene end was trimmed by 3 bases and the J gene end by 0 bases; junction bases not matched to a gene: 8. The CDR3 is CASSDRTSGNSSYNEQFF. DNA for the CDR3: TGTGCCAGCAGTGACAGGACTAGCGGAAATAGCTCCTACAATGAGCAGTTCTTC.

In its sample, this clonotype was seen a few times. The chain employs TRBV9 and TRBJ1-2; 9 bases are a match to TRBD1. Germline CDR1 reads SGDLS; CDR2 reads YYNGEE. This CDR3 spans 14 amino acids. V gave up 3 bases and J gave up 5 bases; unmatched junction bases: 5. The CDR3 here is CASSGIGQGYGYTF. Written as DNA, the CDR3 is TGTGCCAGCAGCGGAATCGGACAGGGGTATGGCTACACCTTC.

This clonotype was detected many times. V is TRBV12-3 or TRBV12-4 and J is TRBJ2-1, with a possible D match to TRBD1 (6 bases). With 7 bases removed from V and 7 bases from J, the gap between germline ends came to 20 bases. The CDR3 sequence is 15 residues long. CDR3 sequence: CASTILGALFNEQFF. CDR3 bases: TGTGCCAGCACCATTCTGGGGGCCCTATTTAATGAGCAGTTCTTC.

In its sample, this clonotype was seen a few times. The rearrangement links TRBV2 to TRBJ2-3; 9 positions match TRBD1. Trimming took 5 bases from V and 8 from J; bases not matched to a gene: 2. Germline loops: CDR1 SNHLY, CDR2 FYNNEI. The CDR3 totals 12 residues. The CDR3 coding sequence is TGTGCCAGCAGTCCGGACAGGGGTACGCAGTATTTT. Protein product: CASSPDRGTQYF.

This clonotype was recorded a few times. The chain couples TRBV14 to TRBJ2-2; 12 nucleotides line up with TRBD2. The CDR3 runs 16 residues. Trimming took 3 bases from V and 7 from J; bases not matched to a gene: 6. CDR1 is SGHDN, CDR2 FVKESK, per germline. The CDR3 DNA reads as TGTGCCAGCAGCCACCTAGCGGGAGGGCCTTACGGGGAGCTGTTTTTT. Protein: CASSHLAGGPYGELFF.

This clonotype has ten or more counts. The rearrangement links TRBV27 to TRBJ2-3; perhaps D is TRBD1 or TRBD2 (5 bases each). V lost 6 bases and J 1 base, leaving 11 bases between the germline ends. This CDR3 is built from 14 residues. Per germline, CDR1 MNHEY and CDR2 SMNVEV (reference sequence). This CDR3 reads CASSIRGGTDTQYF. In DNA, the CDR3 is TGTGCCAGCAGCATCCGAGGGGGCACAGATACGCAGTATTTT.

There are a few counts of this clonotype. CDR3 sequence: CASSSPGTSGRSAEQFF. The CDR3 DNA reads TGTGCCAGCAGCTCCCCCGGGACTAGCGGGAGGTCTGCTGAGCAGTTCTTC. The V call is TRBV7-9, the J call TRBJ2-1; 15 bases are shared with TRBD2. The V and J ends lost 4 bases and 9 bases, in that order; junction bases with no gene match: 10. CDR1 SEHNR and CDR2 FQNEAQ come from the germline V gene (reference sequence). This CDR3 has 17 residues.

V usage is TRBV12-3 or TRBV12-4 and J usage is TRBJ2-1; D may match TRBD1 or TRBD2 (6 bases each). Deletions cut 6 bases from V and 13 bases from J, with 13 bases between. The CDR3 is 11 residues long. CDR3 DNA sequence: TGTGCCAGCAGCCCTGGGGGGCCCCAGTTCTTC. Translating it yields CASSPGGPQFF.

This clonotype was counted between two and nine times. V usage is TRBV19 and J usage is TRBJ1-2; TRBD1 agrees at 7 bases. The CDR3 has 14 residues. With 4 bases clipped from V and 4 bases from J, the junction kept 6 bases outside the gene matches. Germline values: CDR1 LNHDA, CDR2 SQIVND (reference sequence). The CDR3 here is CASSTLQGPYGYTF. The CDR3 bases are TGTGCCAGTAGTACTCTACAGGGGCCCTATGGCTACACCTTC.

This clonotype was counted a few times. This rearrangement joins TRBV6-2 or TRBV6-3 to TRBJ2-2; 8 positions agree with TRBD2. The germline V gene encodes CDR1 MNHEY and CDR2 SVGEGT. With 8 bases clipped from V and 5 bases from J, the junction kept 10 bases outside the gene matches. CDR3 size: 15 residues. For the CDR3, the DNA is TGTGCCAGCCTAAAGGCGGGGGGCAGGACCGGGGAGCTGTTTTTT. It encodes CASLKAGGRTGELFF.

This clonotype was counted many times. The rearrangement joins TRBV6-1 to TRBJ2-1; D is perhaps TRBD2 (5 bases). Trimming shortened V by 6 bases and J by 5 bases, and 17 bases separated the two germline ends. This CDR3 region has 15 residues. Per the germline V gene, CDR1 is MNHNS and CDR2 is SASEGT. CDR3 DNA sequence: TGTGCCAGCAGCCCCGTGGGGAGCTCACACAATGAGCAGTTCTTC. Its protein product is CASSPVGSSHNEQFF.

The chain combines TRBV5-1 with TRBJ2-7; 8 bases are a match to TRBD1. Germline loops: CDR1 SGHRS, CDR2 YFSETQ. This CDR3 has 14 residues. V trimming: 5 bases; J trimming: 0 bases; junction bases outside the gene matches: 4. CDR3 sequence: CASRYGQGSYEQYF. CDR3 nucleotide sequence: TGCGCCAGCAGATACGGACAGGGCTCCTACGAGCAGTACTTC.

This clonotype appeared many times. V is TRBV9 and J is TRBJ2-7; D ambiguous. CDR3 length: 13 amino acids. Between the trimmed V and J ends, which lost 0 bases and 6 bases, there was a span of 10 bases. Germline V gene data show CDR1 as SGDLS and CDR2 as YYNGEE. This CDR3 is CASSVGMVSEQYF. The CDR3 region has the DNA TGTGCCAGCAGCGTAGGGATGGTTTCCGAGCAGTACTTC. The entire variable domain, with the rest obtained from reference TRBV9 and TRBJ2-7, is as follows: DSGVTQTPKHLITATGQRVTLRCSPRSGDLSVYWYQQSLDQGLQFLIQYYNGEERAKGNILERFSAQQFPDLHSELNLSSLELGDSALYFCASSVGMVSEQYFGPGTRLTVT.

There are many counts of this clonotype. The chain uses TRBV10-2 and TRBJ2-5; D remains unclear. Between the trimmed V and J ends, which lost 6 bases and 2 bases, there was a span of 7 bases. Germline V gene data show CDR1 as WSHSY and CDR2 as SAAADI. The CDR3 has 12 amino acids. CDR3 in DNA: TGCGCCAGCAGAGCCCCTCAAGAGACCCAGTACTTC. It encodes CASRAPQETQYF.

The sample holds a few counts of this clonotype. This sequence joins TRBV12-3 or TRBV12-4 and TRBJ2-2, with 10 bases matching TRBD2. The junction had 7 bases not matched to a gene; V was cut back by 6 bases and J by 0 bases. There are 17 residues in the CDR3. The CDR3 is CASRKSGRASNTGELFF. In nucleotides, the CDR3 is TGTGCCAGCAGAAAGAGCGGGAGGGCCTCGAACACCGGGGAGCTGTTTTTT.

The chain couples TRBV14 to TRBJ2-5, with TRBD2 matching over 13 bases. Looked up from germline, CDR1 is SGHDN and CDR2 is FVKESK. This CDR3 region has 15 residues. The ends lost 4 bases at V and 7 bases at J; junction bases unmatched: 6. CDR3 DNA: TGTGCCAGCAGCCTGCGGACTAGCGGGGGTGGGACCCAGTACTTC. It yields the protein CASSLRTSGGGTQYF. The variable domain in full, completed from reference TRBV14 and TRBJ2-5, reads EAGVTQFPSHSVIEKGQTVTLRCDPISGHDNLYWYRRVMGKEIKFLLHFVKESKQDESGMPNNRFLAERTGGTYSTLKVQPAELEDSGVYFCASSLRTSGGGTQYFGPGTRLLVL.

This clonotype came up many times. The rearrangement links TRBV4-1 to TRBJ2-3; 7 nucleotides line up with TRBD2. The V segment lost 6 bases and the J segment 7 bases; nucleotides outside the gene matches: 13. CDR1 MGHRA and CDR2 YSYEKL come from the germline V gene. The CDR3 has 15 residues. In nucleotides, the CDR3 is TGCGCCAGCAGGGGAGGGAACGGCCTTTCAAATACGCAGTATTTT. This codes for CASRGGNGLSNTQYF.

This clonotype was detected only a few times. V gene TRBV15 combines with J gene TRBJ2-3; D unresolved. CDR3 length: 13 amino acids. Germline V gene data show CDR1 as LNHNV and CDR2 as YYDKDF (reference sequence). V lost 0 bases, J lost 4 bases, and 5 bases lay in between. The chain's CDR3 is CATSRDAPDTQYF. DNA of the CDR3: TGTGCCACCAGCAGAGATGCCCCAGATACGCAGTATTTT.

There are many counts of this clonotype. The chain combines TRBV7-8 with TRBJ2-1; no reliable D call. V shed 6 bases and J shed 7 bases, with 19 bases lying between them. CDR3 length: 15 residues. CDR1 SGHVS and CDR2 FQNEAQ come from the germline V gene. This chain's CDR3 is CASRDEDPAENEQFF. CDR3 nucleotides: TGTGCCAGCAGGGATGAGGACCCCGCCGAGAATGAGCAGTTCTTC.

The chain employs TRBV27 and TRBJ2-7, with 12 positions matching TRBD2. The germline V gene encodes CDR1 MNHEY and CDR2 SMNVEV (reference sequence). V lost 3 bases and J lost 5; bases outside the gene matches: 11. The CDR3 sequence is 17 residues long. The CDR3 is CASSLRPVTSGRNEQYF. CDR3 DNA: TGTGCCAGCAGTTTGAGGCCCGTGACTAGCGGGAGAAACGAGCAGTACTTC.

This clonotype was counted ten times or more. The CDR3 DNA reads TGTGCCAGCAGCTTGGGGGACTCTGGGACACCCCTCCACTTT. It encodes CASSLGDSGTPLHF. V usage is TRBV5-6 and J usage is TRBJ1-6; tentative D call: TRBD1 (5 bases). Germline V gene lookup returns CDR1 SGHDT and CDR2 YYEEEE. The CDR3 extends over 14 amino acids. Trimming shortened V by 0 bases and J by 11 bases, and 12 bases separated the two germline ends.